Listed here are 31 T cell receptor beta chains from one sample, sequenced in a study of cytomegalovirus exposure and HLA in healthy donors (dated by TCRdb to the late 2010s). Library preparation used the immunoSEQ multiplex PCR assay. A mixture of 60 forward primers for TCR Vbeta segments and 13 reverse primers for TCR Jbeta segments was used in the multiplex PCR. The clones in this table, taken by TCRdb from immuneACCESS, are in-frame only. Not every clone is retained; where verified, under half of the shortfall comes from an unresolved V gene, and the cause of the rest is unknown. This sample comprises more than 85,000 clones, approximately 77% of them detected only once. The top ten hold roughly 9.3% of the sample. Material: PBMCs. Receptors were obtained from a male donor in good health and CMV-seropositive.

The chain employs TRBV5-1 and TRBJ2-1, with D uncertain. This CDR3 comprises 15 residues. CDR1 SGHRS and CDR2 YFSETQ come from the germline V gene. Trimming removed 0 bases at V and 0 bases at J, with 7 bases between. CDR3 nucleotides: TGCGCCAGCAGCTTGGAGGCAGGCTCCTACAATGAGCAGTTCTTC. It codes for CASSLEAGSYNEQFF.

A few counts support this clone. In nucleotides, the CDR3 is TGTGCCAGCAGTGTCCCACAGGGTGCAGGGGCCAACGTCCTGACTTTC. Residues: CASSVPQGAGANVLTF. The chain has TRBV25-1 and TRBJ2-6; weak D call: TRBD1 (6 bases). Trimming stripped 4 bases from V and 4 bases from J, with 14 bases between. The CDR3 is 16 amino acids. Germline CDR1 reads MGHDK; CDR2 reads SYGVNS.

The CDR3 nucleotides are TGTGCCAGCAGCGATCCTCTTGGAAGGGGATTTGAAGCTTTCTTT. Residues: CASSDPLGRGFEAFF. The chain has TRBV13 and TRBJ1-1; a possible D gene is TRBD1 (5 bases). The CDR3 is made up of 15 amino acids. V was clipped by 5 bases and J by 7 bases, with 20 bases between them. Germline V gene sequence: CDR1 PRHDT, CDR2 FYEKMQ (reference sequence).

The genes are TRBV7-2 and TRBJ1-3; D is undetermined. The CDR3 sequence is 16 residues long. V lost 5 bases to trimming and J lost 0 bases, with 14 bases between them. Per the germline V gene, CDR1 is SGHTA and CDR2 is FQGNSA. Written as DNA, the CDR3 is TGTGCCAGCAGCGCCCGACACCGCGACTCTGGAAACACCATATATTTT. It is translated as CASSARHRDSGNTIYF.

V gene TRBV7-6 combines with J gene TRBJ1-2; D unclear. This CDR3 has 15 amino acids. CDR1 is SGHVS and CDR2 is FNYEAQ in the germline V gene. Trimming pared 5 bases from V and 4 bases from J, leaving 17 bases between. CDR3 coding DNA: TGTGCCAGCAGCCCTCAGGAGGGCGGAGGCTATGGCTACACCTTC. Encoded protein: CASSPQEGGGYGYTF. The full variable domain, in which reference TRBV7-6 and TRBJ1-2 provide the parts outside the CDR3, is GAGVSQSPRYKVTKRGQDVALRCDPISGHVSLYWYRQALGQGPEFLTYFNYEAQQDKSGLPNDRFSAERPEGSISTLTIQRTEQRDSAMYRCASSPQEGGGYGYTFGSGTRLTVV.

This sequence joins TRBV19 and TRBJ2-1; 8 bases fit TRBD2. With V trimmed by 5 bases and J by 0 bases, 3 bases remained unmatched. The germline gives CDR1 LNHDA, CDR2 SQIVND (reference sequence). CDR3 length equals 15 residues. CDR3 sequence (DNA): TGTGCCAGTAGTGCCAGCGGGAGCTCCTACAATGAGCAGTTCTTC. This codes for CASSASGSSYNEQFF.

The chain links TRBV30 to TRBJ1-5, with 8 nucleotides matching TRBD1. Germline CDR1 is GTSNPN and CDR2 is SVGIG (reference sequence). The CDR3 has 15 amino acids. The ends lost 3 bases at V and 4 bases at J; junction bases unmatched: 8. CDR3 in DNA: TGTGCCTGGAGCCCGGGACAGGCAGCTAATCAGCCCCAGCATTTT. It specifies CAWSPGQAANQPQHF.

Only one count was recorded for this clone. The chain is built from TRBV4-3 and TRBJ2-1; the match to TRBD2 covers 10 bases. Losses at the gene ends were 4 bases for V and 8 bases for J; bases not matched to a gene: 11. The CDR3 length is 16 residues. Germline V gene sequence: CDR1 LGHNA, CDR2 YSLEER. As DNA, the CDR3 is TGCGCCAGCAGCCGGGAACTAGCGGGAAGTGTATATGAGCAGTTCTTC. Translation gives CASSRELAGSVYEQFF.

The chain recombines TRBV6-6 with TRBJ2-4; TRBD1 matches at 8 bases. The CDR3 has 16 amino acids. Trimming at V came to 0 bases and at J to 3 bases, leaving 4 bases not matched to a gene. Germline lookup yields CDR1 MNHNY and CDR2 SVGAGI (reference sequence). CDR3 nucleotides: TGTGCCAGCAGTTACTCCGGGGACAGGAGCAAAAACATTCAGTACTTC. This encodes CASSYSGDRSKNIQYF.

The chain joins TRBV9 to TRBJ2-1; 7 nucleotides line up with TRBD1. CDR1 is SGDLS and CDR2 is YYNGEE in the germline V gene. This CDR3 comprises 17 residues. Losses at the gene ends were 1 base for V and 0 bases for J; bases not matched to a gene: 7. The CDR3 DNA reads as TGTGCCAGCAGCGTAACCGGGACAGACCTCTCCTACAATGAGCAGTTCTTC. As protein: CASSVTGTDLSYNEQFF.

The genes are TRBV28 and TRBJ2-3; a weak D match, TRBD1 (6 bases). The germline V and J ends were trimmed by 3 bases and 2 bases, with 12 bases remaining between them. This CDR3 has 15 residues. Germline lookup yields CDR1 MDHEN and CDR2 SYDVKM. The CDR3 coding sequence is TGTGCCAGCAGTTTCCAGGGGTCCCTCACAGATACGCAGTATTTT. Encoded protein: CASSFQGSLTDTQYF. The variable domain in full, with the rest retrieved from reference TRBV28 and TRBJ2-3, is DVKVTQSSRYLVKRTGEKVFLECVQDMDHENMFWYRQDPGLGLRLIYFSYDVKMKEKGDIPEGYSVSREKKERFSLILESASTNQTSMYLCASSFQGSLTDTQYFGPGTRLTVL.

The chain is built from TRBV5-1 and TRBJ2-7; D might be TRBD2 (5 bases). The CDR3 is 15 residues long. The V end was cut by 0 bases, the J end by 0 bases, with 10 bases between. Per the germline V gene, CDR1 is SGHRS and CDR2 is YFSETQ. The CDR3 nucleotides read TGCGCCAGCAGCTTGGCCGGGGTGGCCTCCTACGAGCAGTACTTC. Amino acid sequence: CASSLAGVASYEQYF.

The V gene is TRBV7-3, the J gene TRBJ2-2, with a weak D call TRBD2 (5 bases). V lost 1 base, J lost 7 bases, and 16 bases lay in between. The CDR3 loop spans 16 amino acids. Germline assignment: CDR1 SGHTA and CDR2 FQGTGA. The CDR3 DNA sequence: TGTGCCAGCAGCTTAAGTGGGAGCACGAAAATCGGGGAGCTGTTTTTT. Its protein is CASSLSGSTKIGELFF.

The rearrangement links TRBV28 to TRBJ1-3; D is perhaps TRBD1 (5 bases). The CDR3 loop spans 14 amino acids. Germline V gene data show CDR1 as MDHEN and CDR2 as SYDVKM. The V and J ends lost 5 bases and 4 bases respectively, with 12 bases between them. CDR3 residues: CASSTAGIGNTIYF. CDR3 DNA sequence: TGTGCCAGCAGTACCGCAGGGATAGGAAACACCATATATTTT.

This chain joins TRBV2 and TRBJ1-4, with 10 bases that match TRBD1. The CDR3 runs 14 residues. With 6 bases clipped from V and 7 bases from J, the junction kept 5 bases outside the gene matches. The germline V gene has CDR1 SNHLY and CDR2 FYNNEI. The CDR3 spells CASRPTGGSEKLFF. The CDR3 coding sequence is TGTGCCAGCAGGCCGACAGGGGGCAGTGAAAAACTGTTTTTT.

With respect to this clone: Its ends do not fully match the called genes, so a read error is possible. The chain joins TRBV7-7 to TRBJ2-5; 7 positions agree with TRBD2. Germline V gene sequence: CDR1 SSHAT, CDR2 FNYEAQ (reference sequence). CDR3 length: 14 residues. The CDR3 DNA follows: TGTGCTAGCAGCTCGCAACTAAGCCGGGAGGCCCAGTACTTC. This sequence encodes CASSSQLSREAQYF.

V is TRBV6-6 and J is TRBJ2-5, with D possibly TRBD2 on 6 matching bases. There are 15 residues in the CDR3. Germline lookup yields CDR1 MNHNY and CDR2 SVGAGI (reference sequence). V was trimmed by 6 bases and J by 2 bases, leaving 16 bases between them. CDR3 bases: TGTGCCAGCAGCCCCCTCAAGCGGGCTCAAGAGACCCAGTACTTC. Encoded protein: CASSPLKRAQETQYF.

The chain employs TRBV9 and TRBJ1-2, with 9 bases lining up with TRBD1. Germline V gene lookup returns CDR1 SGDLS and CDR2 YYNGEE. The trim removed 2 bases at V and 7 bases at J, leaving 6 bases unmatched. The CDR3 runs to 14 residues. CDR3 coding DNA: TGTGCCAGCAGCGTCTCACAGGGGGCGGGTGGCTACACCTTC. Its translation: CASSVSQGAGGYTF.

The chain combines TRBV4-3 with TRBJ2-2, with D possibly being TRBD1 (5 bases). CDR3 length equals 16 residues. Germline CDR1 LGHNA, CDR2 YSLEER. V lost 7 bases, J lost 3 bases, and 18 bases lay in between. The DNA of the CDR3 is TGCGCCAGCACCCCTCTCCTCGGCAGGGACACCGGGGAGCTGTTTTTT. This translates into CASTPLLGRDTGELFF.

The V gene is TRBV7-9, the J gene TRBJ2-5; 8 bases match TRBD1. The ends lost 1 base at V and 6 bases at J; junction bases unmatched: 1. Germline loops: CDR1 SEHNR, CDR2 FQNEAQ (reference sequence). The CDR3 is 13 amino acids. The CDR3 DNA reads TGTGCCAGCAGCTTAGGACAGGGGCAGACCCAGTACTTC. Its translation is CASSLGQGQTQYF.

This chain connects TRBV4-2 to TRBJ1-2; possibly TRBD1 for D (5 bases). V was trimmed by 2 bases and J by 4 bases, leaving 17 bases between them. CDR1 and CDR2 (germline): LGHNA, YNFKEQ. There are 16 residues in the CDR3. The CDR3 DNA sequence: TGTGCCAGCAGCCAACCCCTGGCCCGCAGGGCCTATGGCTACACCTTC. It yields the protein CASSQPLARRAYGYTF.

This clone has more than one count but fewer than ten. The rearrangement links TRBV2 to TRBJ2-7; TRBD1 agrees at 9 bases. The V segment lost 6 bases and the J segment 3 bases; nucleotides outside the gene matches: 6. Germline V lookup: CDR1 SNHLY, CDR2 FYNNEI. The CDR3 has 14 amino acids. DNA for the CDR3: TGTGCCAGCAGACCATCGGGACAGGGCTACGAGCAGTACTTC. Amino acid sequence: CASRPSGQGYEQYF.

The chain joins TRBV27 to TRBJ2-1, with a tentative D call TRBD1 (5 bases). V shed 4 bases and J shed 10 bases, with 14 bases lying between them. Germline CDR1 and CDR2: MNHEY and SMNVEV (reference sequence). CDR3 length: 13 amino acids. The DNA of the CDR3 is TGTGCCAGCAGTTCTGGAGAATCAGGGGAGCAGTTCTTC. Its translation is CASSSGESGEQFF.

This clone was detected a few times. CDR3 sequence: CASSLTRTGRTEAFF. The DNA of the CDR3 is TGTGCCAGCAGTTTAACAAGGACAGGGCGCACTGAAGCTTTCTTT. This chain connects TRBV27 to TRBJ1-1; 8 bases are shared with TRBD1. V lost 2 bases to trimming and J lost 4 bases; unmatched junction nucleotides: 6. Per the germline V gene, CDR1 is MNHEY and CDR2 is SMNVEV (reference sequence). The CDR3 is 15 residues long.

The CDR3 protein is CASSPGTGYGYTF. CDR3 DNA: TGTGCCAGCAGCCCCGGGACAGGGTATGGCTACACCTTC. The J gene is TRBJ1-2, the V gene TRBV5-6; 9 bases align to TRBD1. The V gene's germline CDR1 is SGHDT and CDR2 YYEEEE. The CDR3 sequence is 13 residues long. V was pared by 4 bases and J by 5 bases, with 3 bases of the junction left unmatched.

The rearrangement joins TRBV4-2 to TRBJ2-1, with D possibly matching TRBD2 (6 bases). Germline V CDR1 and CDR2: LGHNA, YNFKEQ. V lost 3 bases to trimming and J lost 6 bases, with 15 bases between them. CDR3 length: 15 amino acids. The CDR3 nucleotides are TGTGCCAGCAGCCAGGCCTTGGGACTTCTCAATGAGCAGTTCTTC. It yields the protein CASSQALGLLNEQFF.

This clone was seen just once. The V and J genes are TRBV30 and TRBJ1-5; D is undetermined. Trimming stripped 5 bases from V and 0 bases from J, with 8 bases between. Germline V CDR1 and CDR2: GTSNPN, SVGIG (reference sequence). CDR3 size: 13 residues. CDR3 loop: CAWGRNSNQPQHF. The CDR3 coding sequence is TGTGCCTGGGGCAGGAATAGCAATCAGCCCCAGCATTTT. Full variable domain (remainder filled in from reference TRBV30 and TRBJ1-5): SQTIHQWPATLVQPVGSPLSLECTVEGTSNPNLYWYRQAAGRGLQLLFYSVGIGQISSEVPQNLSASRPQDRQFILSSKKLLLSDSGFYLCAWGRNSNQPQHFGDGTRLSIL.

The chain joins TRBV6-5 to TRBJ1-2; 8 bases align to TRBD1. The CDR3 totals 16 residues. The V gene end was trimmed by 2 bases and the J gene end by 2 bases; junction bases not matched to a gene: 7. CDR1 and CDR2 (germline): MNHEY, SVGAGI. The CDR3 DNA reads as TGTGCCAGCAGTTACCGAGACAGGGGATTGAACTATGGCTACACCTTC. It is translated as CASSYRDRGLNYGYTF.

This sequence joins TRBV2 and TRBJ1-2; D not resolved. CDR3 length: 15 amino acids. Germline lookup yields CDR1 SNHLY and CDR2 FYNNEI. Trimming left V 0 bases short and J 4 bases short, with 12 bases between. CDR3 DNA: TGTGCCAGCAGTGAAGCGGCGTATACTAGCTATGGCTACACCTTC. This encodes CASSEAAYTSYGYTF.

This chain joins TRBV5-1 and TRBJ1-4, with TRBD1 as a possible D gene (6 bases). The ends were cut back, 0 bases at V and 8 bases at J, with 11 bases in the middle. Germline lookup yields CDR1 SGHRS and CDR2 YFSETQ. The CDR3 has 14 residues. For the CDR3, the DNA is TGCGCCAGCAGCTTGGCCAGGGGTGGAGAAAAACTGTTTTTT. Translation: CASSLARGGEKLFF.

V and J are TRBV28 and TRBJ1-1; the match to TRBD1 covers 9 bases. The J segment lost 1 base and the V segment lost 6 bases, leaving 6 bases of the junction unmatched. Germline V gives CDR1 MDHEN, CDR2 SYDVKM. The CDR3 has 15 amino acids. CDR3 sequence (DNA): TGTGCCAGCAGGCGACTACAGGGGGCGAACACTGAAGCTTTCTTT. Translated: CASRRLQGANTEAFF.